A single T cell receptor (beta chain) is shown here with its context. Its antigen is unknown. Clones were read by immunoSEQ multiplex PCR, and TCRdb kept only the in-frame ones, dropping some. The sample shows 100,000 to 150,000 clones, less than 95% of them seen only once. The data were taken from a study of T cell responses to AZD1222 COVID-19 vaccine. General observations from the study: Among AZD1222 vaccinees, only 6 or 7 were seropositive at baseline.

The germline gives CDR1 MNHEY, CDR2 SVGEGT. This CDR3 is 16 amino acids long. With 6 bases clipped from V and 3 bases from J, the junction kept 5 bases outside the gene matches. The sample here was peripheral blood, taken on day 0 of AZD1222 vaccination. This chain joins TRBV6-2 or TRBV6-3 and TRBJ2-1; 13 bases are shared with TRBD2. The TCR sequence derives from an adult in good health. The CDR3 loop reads CASSGTSGAVYNEQFF. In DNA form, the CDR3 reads TGTGCCAGCAGCGGGACTAGCGGGGCTGTCTACAATGAGCAGTTCTTC.